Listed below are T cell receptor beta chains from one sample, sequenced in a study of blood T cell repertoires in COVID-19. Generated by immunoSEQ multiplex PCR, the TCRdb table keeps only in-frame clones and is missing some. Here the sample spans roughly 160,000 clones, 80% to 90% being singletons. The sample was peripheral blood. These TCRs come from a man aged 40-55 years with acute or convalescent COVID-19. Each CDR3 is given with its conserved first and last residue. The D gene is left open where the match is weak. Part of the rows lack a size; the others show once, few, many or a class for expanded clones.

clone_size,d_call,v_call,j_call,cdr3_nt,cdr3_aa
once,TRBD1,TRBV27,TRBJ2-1,TGTGCCAGCAGTTTCCTTGGACAGGGGGAGGCCAATGAGCAGTTCTTC,CASSFLGQGEANEQFF
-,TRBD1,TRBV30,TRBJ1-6,TGTGCCTGGAGCAGACAGGGAAGGGCCAGGGATTCACCCCTCCACTTT,CAWSRQGRARDSPLHF
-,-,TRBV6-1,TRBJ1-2,TGTGCCAGCAGTGAACGGAGTAACTATGGCTACACCTTC,CASSERSNYGYTF
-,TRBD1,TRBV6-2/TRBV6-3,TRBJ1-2,TGTGCCAGCAGTTACCGGGGACAGGGAGGGTGGATGAATGGCTACACCTTC,CASSYRGQGGWMNGYTF
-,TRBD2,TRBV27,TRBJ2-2,TGTGCCAGCAGGAGACTAGCGGGGGGCACCGGGGAGCTGTTTTTT,CASRRLAGGTGELFF
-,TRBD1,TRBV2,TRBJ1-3,TGTGCCAGCAGTGGACAGGGAGACACCATATATTTT,CASSGQGDTIYF
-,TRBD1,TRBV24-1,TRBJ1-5,TGTGCCACCAGTGATCGGGACAGTTTAGGGGGTCAGCCCCAGCATTTT,CATSDRDSLGGQPQHF
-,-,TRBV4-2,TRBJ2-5,TGTGCCAGCAGCCTCCGACTAGAAGAGACCCAGTACTTC,CASSLRLEETQYF
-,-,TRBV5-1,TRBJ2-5,TGCGCCAGCAGCTTGGTGGATGGGCAGGGAAAAGAGACCCAGTACTTC,CASSLVDGQGKETQYF
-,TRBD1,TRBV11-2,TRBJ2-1,TGTGCCAGCAGCTTAGGCGGGGACAGGGTCCAGTTCTTC,CASSLGGDRVQFF
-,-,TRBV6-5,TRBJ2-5,TGTGCCAGCACGGTGACAGGTTGGGAGACCCAGTACTTC,CASTVTGWETQYF
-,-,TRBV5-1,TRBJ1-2,TGCGCCAGCACCATACAGGTTGGGGGGTCCTATGGCTACACCTTC,CASTIQVGGSYGYTF
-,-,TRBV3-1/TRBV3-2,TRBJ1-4,TGTGCCAGCAGAGCAGGGCGAGTAAACGAAAAACTGTTTTTT,CASRAGRVNEKLFF
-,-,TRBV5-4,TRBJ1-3,TGTGCCAGCAGCTCCCGCCAGGGGTTCTCTGGAAACACCATATATTTT,CASSSRQGFSGNTIYF
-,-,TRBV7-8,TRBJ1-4,TGTGCCAGCAGCTTAGGGGGCCTTACTAATGAAAAACTGTTTTTT,CASSLGGLTNEKLFF
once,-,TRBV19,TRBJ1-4,TGTGCCAGTAGTATTTTGACAGCAGGCAATGAAAAACTGTTTTTT,CASSILTAGNEKLFF
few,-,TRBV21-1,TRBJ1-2,TGTGCCAGCAACGAGGGCAGTTTCTATGGCTACACCTTC,CASNEGSFYGYTF
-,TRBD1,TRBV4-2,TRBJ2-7,TGTGCCAGCAGCCTGCAGGGACAGGGGACGGGGGAGCAGTACTTC,CASSLQGQGTGEQYF
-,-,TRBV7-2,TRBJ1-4,TGTGCCAGCAGCTTTCGATTTGGGAGCCCGTATGAAAAACTGTTTTTT,CASSFRFGSPYEKLFF
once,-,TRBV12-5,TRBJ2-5,TGTGCTAGTGCCCCCGACAGGCTATACCAAGAGACCCAGTACTTC,CASAPDRLYQETQYF
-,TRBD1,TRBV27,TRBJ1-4,TGTGCCAGCAGTCGGACAGGGTCAACTAATGAAAAACTGTTTTTT,CASSRTGSTNEKLFF
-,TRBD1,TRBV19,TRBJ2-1,TGTGCCAGTACCTTGCACCGGGACAGGGTAGGGAATGAGCAGTTCTTC,CASTLHRDRVGNEQFF
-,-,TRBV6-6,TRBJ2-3,TGTGCCAGCAGTTACGGAGGGTCTGGGGCAGATACGCAGTATTTT,CASSYGGSGADTQYF
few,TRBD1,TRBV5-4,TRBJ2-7,TGTGCCAGCAGTGACAGGGAAGCTTACGAGCAGTACTTC,CASSDREAYEQYF
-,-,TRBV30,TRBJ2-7,TGTGCCTGGTGGACAGGGAGGGACGAGCAGTACTTC,CAWWTGRDEQYF
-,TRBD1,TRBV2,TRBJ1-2,TGTGCCAGCAGTAGGGGACAGGGGAATGGCTACACCTTC,CASSRGQGNGYTF
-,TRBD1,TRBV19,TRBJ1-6,TGTGCCAGTAGTATGGCGGGACAGGGTTTCGCCTATAATTCACCCCTCCACTTT,CASSMAGQGFAYNSPLHF
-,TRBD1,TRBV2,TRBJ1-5,TGTGCCAGCACCCGGGACAGGGCTCAGCCCCAGCATTTT,CASTRDRAQPQHF
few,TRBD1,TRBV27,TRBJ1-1,TGTGCCAGCAGTGGGGACAGGTCGAACACTGAAGCTTTCTTT,CASSGDRSNTEAFF
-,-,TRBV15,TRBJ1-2,TGTGCCACCAGCGAGGGCTTGGAAACCGTCTATGGCTACACCTTC,CATSEGLETVYGYTF
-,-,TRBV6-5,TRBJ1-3,TGTGCCAGCAGTTACGAGGGTCCCCCCTCTGGAAACACCATATATTTT,CASSYEGPPSGNTIYF
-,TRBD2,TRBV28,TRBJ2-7,TGTGCCAGCAGTATAGCGGGGGGTTACGAGCAGTACTTC,CASSIAGGYEQYF
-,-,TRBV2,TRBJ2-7,TGTGCCAGCAGTTTACGGACTACCTACGAGCAGTACTTC,CASSLRTTYEQYF
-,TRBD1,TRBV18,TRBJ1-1,TGTGCCAGCTCACCCTCAGGGGGAATTGGTGAAGCTTTCTTT,CASSPSGGIGEAFF
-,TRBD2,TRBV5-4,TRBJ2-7,TGTGCCAGCAGCTCTAGCGGGGCCATAACCTACGAGCAGTACTTC,CASSSSGAITYEQYF
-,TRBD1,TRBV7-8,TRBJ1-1,TGTGCCAGCAGCCCTAGGACAGGGGGTAACACTGAAGCTTTCTTT,CASSPRTGGNTEAFF
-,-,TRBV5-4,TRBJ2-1,TGTGCCAGCAGCTTGGATTTGCAAGGGAGGAATGAGCAGTTCTTC,CASSLDLQGRNEQFF
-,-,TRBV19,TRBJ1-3,TGTGCCAGTAGTATAACAGGCGGAAACACCATATATTTT,CASSITGGNTIYF
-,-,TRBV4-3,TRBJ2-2,TGCGCCAGCAGCCAAGGTCTCCTTTACACCGGGGAGCTGTTTTTT,CASSQGLLYTGELFF
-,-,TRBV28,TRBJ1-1,TGTGCCAGCATTCCTTCCAGGGCTGGGTACACTGAAGCTTTCTTT,CASIPSRAGYTEAFF
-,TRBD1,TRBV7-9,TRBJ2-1,TGTGCCAGCAGCCAGTTTAAATTTAATGGACAGGCGGACAATGAGCAGTTCTTC,CASSQFKFNGQADNEQFF
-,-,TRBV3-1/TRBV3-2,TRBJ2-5,TGTGCCAGCAGCCACGGGGAGACCCAGTACTTC,CASSHGETQYF
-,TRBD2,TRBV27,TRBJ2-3,TGTGCCAGCAGTAAACTAGCGGGGGGGACAGATACGCAGTATTTT,CASSKLAGGTDTQYF
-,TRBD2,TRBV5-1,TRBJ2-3,TGCGCCAGCAGCTTGGATTCTAGCGGGGCCACAGATACGCAGTATTTT,CASSLDSSGATDTQYF
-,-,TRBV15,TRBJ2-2,TGTGCCACCAGCAGAGACAGGGCAGGGTACGCCGGGGAGCTGTTTTTT,CATSRDRAGYAGELFF
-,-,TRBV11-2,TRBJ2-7,TGTGCCAGCAGCTTAGGAAGGAGTCTGCCGTCCTACGAGCAGTACTTC,CASSLGRSLPSYEQYF
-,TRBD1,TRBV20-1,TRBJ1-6,TGCAGTGCTAGTCGACAGGGGGAGAATTCACCCCTCCACTTT,CSASRQGENSPLHF
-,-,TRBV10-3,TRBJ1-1,TGTGCCATGGCCCGAGGCGTGGGTGAAGCTTTCTTT,CAMARGVGEAFF
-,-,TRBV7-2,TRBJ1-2,TGTGCCAGCAGCTGGGCGAATTATGGCTACACCTTC,CASSWANYGYTF
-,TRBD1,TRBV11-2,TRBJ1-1,TGTGCCAGCAGCTTAGGACCGACAGGGGCGGGTGGTGAAGCTTTCTTT,CASSLGPTGAGGEAFF
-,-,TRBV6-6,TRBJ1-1,TGTGCCAGCAGTAAGACCGGGACAGAAGCTTTCTTT,CASSKTGTEAFF
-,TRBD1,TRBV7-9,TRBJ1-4,TGTGCCAGCAGCTTAGGCAGGGGGATTACGGAAAAACTGTTTTTT,CASSLGRGITEKLFF
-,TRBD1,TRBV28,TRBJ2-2,TGTGCCAGCCAACAGGGGAAGCTGTTTTTT,CASQQGKLFF
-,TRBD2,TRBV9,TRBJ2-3,TGTGCCAGCAGCCCCCGGGGGATAGCGGGAGGGGCAGATACGCAGTATTTT,CASSPRGIAGGADTQYF
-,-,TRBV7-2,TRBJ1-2,TGTGCCAGCAGCTTGGGGGGGTCAAAAGGCTACACCTTC,CASSLGGSKGYTF
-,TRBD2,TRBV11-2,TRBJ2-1,TGTGCCAGCAGAAAACCGGGACTAGCGGACAATGAGCAGTTCTTC,CASRKPGLADNEQFF
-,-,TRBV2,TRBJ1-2,TGTGCCAGCAGTGAAGGGGAGGGCTACACCTTC,CASSEGEGYTF